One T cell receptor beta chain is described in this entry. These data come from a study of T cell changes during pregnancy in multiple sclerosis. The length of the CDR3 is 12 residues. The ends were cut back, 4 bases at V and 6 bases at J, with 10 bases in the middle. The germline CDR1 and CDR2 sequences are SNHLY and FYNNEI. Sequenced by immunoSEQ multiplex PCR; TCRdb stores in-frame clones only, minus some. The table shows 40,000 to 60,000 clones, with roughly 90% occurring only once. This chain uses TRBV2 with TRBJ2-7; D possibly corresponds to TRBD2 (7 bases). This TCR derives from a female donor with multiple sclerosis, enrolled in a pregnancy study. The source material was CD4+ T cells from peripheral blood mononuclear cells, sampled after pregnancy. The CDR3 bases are TGTGCCAGCAGTGGCGGGGGCCTCGAGCAGTACTTC. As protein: CASSGGGLEQYF.